This T cell receptor (beta chain) is from a study of radiation and T cells in renal cell carcinoma. Across the whole study: Nephrectomy followed 15 Gy stereotactic body radiation by 4 weeks. Study-wide points: In blood, top tumor clones expanded by 2 weeks, shrinking by 4.

Profiling relied on immunoSEQ multiplex PCR, and the TCRdb table lists in-frame clones only, not all of them. The sample includes 120,000 or so clones, around 81% of them seen just once. Sample time point: blood 2 weeks post-SBRT. The treatment is: 15 Gy SBRT to primary tumor, nephrectomy 4 weeks later. The tumor was a clear cell renal cell carcinoma. With respect to this clone: Its antigen remains unknown.

This material consisted of blood, taken from a patient whose treatment included radiotherapy and nephrectomy. The TCR was taken from a man in his forties or fifties with renal cell carcinoma.

CDR3 nucleotide sequence: TGTGCCAGCAGCTTAATGGGACAGACGACTGAAGCTTTCTTT. Translation gives CASSLMGQTTEAFF. The chain combines TRBV7-9 with TRBJ1-1, with TRBD1 matching 7 bases. Germline V gives CDR1 SEHNR, CDR2 FQNEAQ (reference sequence). The CDR3 extends over 14 amino acids. V shed 2 bases and J 5 bases; nucleotides not matched to a gene: 5.